The present entry profiles one T cell receptor beta chain with its context. When the RNA was reverse transcribed, random hexamers were used with an input of roughly 0.5 to 1 ug. With immunoSEQ multiplex PCR, TCR beta CDR3 was amplified across 54 Vbeta and 13 Jbeta. TCRdb reprocessed the immunoSEQ multiplex PCR reads via MiXCR and lists one record per CDR3 protein. The repertoire holds 110,000 or so distinct CDR3 sequences, with roughly 93% as singletons. This entry belongs to a study of CD8 T cells in Susac syndrome. Germline-derived CDR1 and CDR2 are SGHTA and FQGNSA. Germline trimming cut 2 bases from V and 4 bases from J; bases unmatched to any gene: 6. The CDR3 extends over 15 amino acids. CD8+ and CD4+ T cells from blood underwent TCR beta sequencing.

Input material: CD4+ T cells from PBMCs. The TCR was taken from a human donor with multiple sclerosis. The chain uses TRBV7-2 and TRBJ1-2; 8 nucleotides agree with TRBD1. DNA of the CDR3: TGTGCCAGCAGCTTAATGGGACAGGATATCTATGGCTACACCTTC. Translation gives CASSLMGQDIYGYTF.